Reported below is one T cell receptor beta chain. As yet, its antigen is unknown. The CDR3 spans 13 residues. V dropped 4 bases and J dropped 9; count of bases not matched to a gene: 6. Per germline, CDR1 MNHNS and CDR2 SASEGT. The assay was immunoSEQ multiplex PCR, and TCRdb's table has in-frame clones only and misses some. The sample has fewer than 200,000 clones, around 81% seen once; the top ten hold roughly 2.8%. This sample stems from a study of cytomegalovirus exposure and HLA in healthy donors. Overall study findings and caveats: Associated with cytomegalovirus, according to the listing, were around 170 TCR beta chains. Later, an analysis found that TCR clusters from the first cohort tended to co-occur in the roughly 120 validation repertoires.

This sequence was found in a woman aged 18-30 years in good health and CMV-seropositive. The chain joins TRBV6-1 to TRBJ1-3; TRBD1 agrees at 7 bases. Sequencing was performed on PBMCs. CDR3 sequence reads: CASSADRAGTIYF. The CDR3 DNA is TGTGCCAGCAGTGCTGACAGGGCAGGCACCATATATTTT.